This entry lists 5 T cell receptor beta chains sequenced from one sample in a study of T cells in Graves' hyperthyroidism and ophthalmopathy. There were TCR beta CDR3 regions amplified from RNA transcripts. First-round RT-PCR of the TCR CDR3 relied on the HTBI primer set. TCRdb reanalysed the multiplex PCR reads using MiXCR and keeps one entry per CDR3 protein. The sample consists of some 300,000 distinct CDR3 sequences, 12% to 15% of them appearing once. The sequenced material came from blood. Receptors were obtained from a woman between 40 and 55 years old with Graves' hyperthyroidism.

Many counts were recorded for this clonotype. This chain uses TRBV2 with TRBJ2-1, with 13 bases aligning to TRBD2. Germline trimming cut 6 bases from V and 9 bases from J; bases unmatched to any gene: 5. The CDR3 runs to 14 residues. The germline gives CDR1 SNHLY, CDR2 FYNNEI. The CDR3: CASRGLAGKGEQFF. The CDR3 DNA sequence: TGTGCCAGCAGGGGACTAGCGGGGAAGGGTGAGCAGTTCTTC.

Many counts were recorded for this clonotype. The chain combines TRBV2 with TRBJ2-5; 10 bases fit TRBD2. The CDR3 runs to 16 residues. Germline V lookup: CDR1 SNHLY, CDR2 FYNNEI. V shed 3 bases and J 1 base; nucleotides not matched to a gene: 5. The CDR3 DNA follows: TGTGCCAGCAGTGACGAAATAGCGGGAGGCCAAGAGACCCAGTACTTC. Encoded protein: CASSDEIAGGQETQYF.

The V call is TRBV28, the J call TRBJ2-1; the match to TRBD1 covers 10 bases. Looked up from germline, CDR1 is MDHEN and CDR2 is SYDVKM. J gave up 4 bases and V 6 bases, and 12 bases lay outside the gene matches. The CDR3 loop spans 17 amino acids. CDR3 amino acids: CASSPQTGGLPYNEQFF. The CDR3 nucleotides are TGTGCCAGCAGCCCCCAGACAGGGGGCCTCCCTTACAATGAGCAGTTCTTC. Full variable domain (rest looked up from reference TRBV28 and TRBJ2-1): DVKVTQSSRYLVKRTGEKVFLECVQDMDHENMFWYRQDPGLGLRLIYFSYDVKMKEKGDIPEGYSVSREKKERFSLILESASTNQTSMYLCASSPQTGGLPYNEQFFGPGTRLTVL.

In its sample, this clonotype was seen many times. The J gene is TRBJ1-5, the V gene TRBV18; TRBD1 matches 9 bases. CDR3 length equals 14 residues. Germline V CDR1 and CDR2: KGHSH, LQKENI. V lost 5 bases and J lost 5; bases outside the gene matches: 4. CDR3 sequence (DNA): TGTGCCAGCTCAACGACAGGGGGGGATCAGCCCCAGCATTTT. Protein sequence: CASSTTGGDQPQHF.

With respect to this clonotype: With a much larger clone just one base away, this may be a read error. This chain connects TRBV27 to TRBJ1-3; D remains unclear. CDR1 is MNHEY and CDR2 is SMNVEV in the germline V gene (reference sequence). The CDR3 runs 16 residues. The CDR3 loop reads CANSLASPPSGNTIYF. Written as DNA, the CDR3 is TGTGCCAACAGTTTAGCCAGCCCGCCCTCTGGAAACACCATATATTTT.